A selection of T cell receptor beta chains follows, all from one sample in a study of blood T cells in healthy people across ages. TCRdb processed the 5' RACE reads anew with MiXCR; each CDR3 protein has one entry. Among over 950,000 distinct CDR3 sequences listed, under 40% were seen once. Sequenced input: blood. These receptors were taken from a man younger than 35 in good health. CDR3s include the opening cysteine and the closing phenylalanine or tryptophan. A D gene is named only where the DNA matches it firmly. Size is omitted from some rows. Given values are once, few, many or a class for expanded clones.

size: .; D: .; J: TRBJ1-5; V: TRBV2; CDR3: CASRDLGLGQPQHF; DNA: TGTGCCAGCAGGGATTTAGGCCTCGGGCAGCCCCAGCATTTT
size: .; D: .; J: TRBJ2-5; V: TRBV7-3; CDR3: CASSFRTSGTRGQETQYF; DNA: TGTGCCAGCAGCTTCAGGACCTCCGGGACCCGCGGACAGGAGACCCAGTACTTC
size: few; D: .; J: TRBJ1-2; V: TRBV6-2/TRBV6-3; CDR3: CASSYWDGGYGYTF; DNA: TGTGCCAGCAGTTATTGGGACGGGGGCTATGGCTACACCTTC
size: .; D: .; J: TRBJ2-2; V: TRBV27; CDR3: CASSLRGFVTGELFF; DNA: TGTGCCAGCAGTTTAAGGGGATTTGTGACCGGGGAGCTGTTTTTT
size: .; D: .; J: TRBJ2-5; V: TRBV3-1; CDR3: CASSHADREETQYF; DNA: TGTGCCAGCAGCCACGCTGACAGAGAAGAGACCCAGTACTTC
size: .; D: .; J: TRBJ1-5; V: TRBV6-5; CDR3: CASSDGGDQPQHF; DNA: TGTGCCAGCAGTGATGGGGGAGATCAGCCCCAGCATTTT
size: .; D: TRBD1; J: TRBJ2-7; V: TRBV10-3; CDR3: CAISVGQGDSYEQYF; DNA: TGTGCCATCAGCGTGGGACAGGGTGACTCCTACGAGCAGTACTTC
size: .; D: TRBD1; J: TRBJ1-2; V: TRBV6-1; CDR3: CASSEPDRAIGYTF; DNA: TGTGCCAGCAGTGAGCCGGACAGGGCAATCGGCTACACCTTC
size: .; D: .; J: TRBJ1-2; V: TRBV2; CDR3: CASSESNAGYGYTF; DNA: TGTGCCAGCAGTGAATCGAACGCCGGCTATGGCTACACCTTC
size: once; D: TRBD1; J: TRBJ2-1; V: TRBV6-2/TRBV6-3; CDR3: CASSYGDREQFF; DNA: TGTGCCAGCAGTTACGGGGACAGGGAGCAGTTCTTC
size: few; D: .; J: TRBJ2-3; V: TRBV5-1; CDR3: CASSRPDTDTQYF; DNA: TGCGCCAGCAGCCGTCCAGACACAGATACGCAGTATTTT
size: .; D: .; J: TRBJ2-7; V: TRBV10-3; CDR3: CAISEPTVTGRTYEQYF; DNA: TGTGCCATCAGTGAGCCTACCGTGACGGGGAGAACCTACGAGCAGTACTTC
size: .; D: TRBD2; J: TRBJ2-7; V: TRBV5-1; CDR3: CASSLSAASGGSSYEQYF; DNA: TGCGCCAGCAGCCTCTCCGCGGCTAGCGGGGGGAGCTCCTACGAGCAGTACTTC
size: few; D: .; J: TRBJ1-2; V: TRBV5-6; CDR3: CASSKGAANYGYTF; DNA: TGTGCCAGCAGCAAGGGCGCTGCTAACTATGGCTACACCTTC
size: .; D: TRBD1; J: TRBJ1-6; V: TRBV4-3; CDR3: CASSLALTGISPLHF; DNA: TGCGCCAGCAGCCTAGCTTTGACAGGGATATCACCCCTCCACTTT
size: .; D: .; J: TRBJ2-7; V: TRBV20-1; CDR3: CSARESEYRSVEQYF; DNA: TGCAGTGCTAGAGAGTCCGAGTATAGGAGTGTCGAGCAGTACTTC
size: .; D: TRBD2; J: TRBJ2-7; V: TRBV13; CDR3: CASSDKGLAGRFPSYEQYF; DNA: TGTGCCAGCAGCGATAAGGGACTAGCGGGGCGATTTCCCTCCTACGAGCAGTACTTC
size: .; D: .; J: TRBJ2-5; V: TRBV7-9; CDR3: CASSSAQIEETQYF; DNA: TGTGCCAGCAGCTCGGCACAGATTGAAGAGACCCAGTACTTC
size: .; D: TRBD1; J: TRBJ1-5; V: TRBV7-9; CDR3: CASSGDRAHQPQHF; DNA: TGTGCCAGCAGCGGGGACAGGGCACATCAGCCCCAGCATTTT
size: .; D: TRBD1; J: TRBJ2-1; V: TRBV6-2/TRBV6-3; CDR3: CASRWTGTYNEQFF; DNA: TGTGCCAGCAGGTGGACAGGGACCTACAATGAGCAGTTCTTC
size: .; D: .; J: TRBJ1-2; V: TRBV4-1; CDR3: CASSQPTPGEYGYTF; DNA: TGCGCCAGCAGCCAACCGACACCTGGGGAGTATGGCTACACCTTC
size: .; D: .; J: TRBJ2-5; V: TRBV27; CDR3: CASSLGGLKQYF; DNA: TGTGCCAGCAGTTTAGGGGGTTTGAAGCAGTACTTC
size: .; D: .; J: TRBJ1-2; V: TRBV14; CDR3: CASSQGLGGTNYGYTF; DNA: TGTGCCAGCAGCCAAGGATTGGGCGGAACTAACTATGGCTACACCTTC
size: once; D: TRBD1; J: TRBJ1-1; V: TRBV12-3/TRBV12-4; CDR3: CASSFGQEAEAFF; DNA: TGTGCCAGCAGTTTCGGACAGGAGGCTGAAGCTTTCTTT
size: .; D: .; J: TRBJ2-3; V: TRBV3-1; CDR3: CASSPGPVGTDTQYF; DNA: TGTGCCAGCTCCCCTGGGCCGGTGGGCACAGATACGCAGTATTTT
size: few; D: TRBD1; J: TRBJ1-2; V: TRBV4-3; CDR3: CASSRLTGYGYTF; DNA: TGCGCCAGCAGCCGACTGACAGGGTATGGCTACACCTTC
size: few; D: .; J: TRBJ1-2; V: TRBV4-1; CDR3: CASSQWAVGYTF; DNA: TGCGCCAGCAGCCAATGGGCCGTAGGCTACACCTTC
size: few; D: .; J: TRBJ2-1; V: TRBV29-1; CDR3: CSVVLGLSSYNEQFF; DNA: TGCAGCGTTGTCCTGGGCCTATCCTCCTACAATGAGCAGTTCTTC
size: .; D: .; J: TRBJ1-1; V: TRBV4-3; CDR3: CASSQDIADMNTEAFF; DNA: TGCGCCAGCAGCCAAGATATAGCAGACATGAACACTGAAGCTTTCTTT
size: .; D: .; J: TRBJ2-3; V: TRBV5-1; CDR3: CASRYSVDTQYF; DNA: TGCGCCAGCAGGTACAGTGTAGATACGCAGTATTTT
size: .; D: .; J: TRBJ2-1; V: TRBV27; CDR3: CASSSWGGNEQFF; DNA: TGTGCCAGCTCTTCCTGGGGCGGAAATGAGCAGTTCTTC
size: many; D: .; J: TRBJ1-5; V: TRBV6-2/TRBV6-3; CDR3: CASSDSGNQPQHF; DNA: TGTGCCAGCAGTGACTCCGGCAATCAGCCCCAGCATTTT
size: .; D: .; J: TRBJ2-4; V: TRBV7-8; CDR3: CASSERDLAKNIQYF; DNA: TGTGCCAGCAGCGAGCGCGACCTAGCCAAAAACATTCAGTACTTC
size: .; D: .; J: TRBJ1-5; V: TRBV20-1; CDR3: CSAREGGARQPQHF; DNA: TGCAGTGCTAGAGAAGGGGGGGCTCGGCAGCCCCAGCATTTT
size: few; D: .; J: TRBJ2-5; V: TRBV7-2; CDR3: CASSYGHFQETQYF; DNA: TGTGCCAGCAGCTACGGACACTTCCAAGAGACCCAGTACTTC
size: .; D: .; J: TRBJ1-1; V: TRBV30; CDR3: CAWSGGRGWTEAFF; DNA: TGTGCCTGGAGTGGGGGCAGGGGCTGGACTGAAGCTTTCTTT
size: .; D: .; J: TRBJ2-3; V: TRBV2; CDR3: CASSRGRPRGDTQYF; DNA: TGTGCCAGCAGTCGGGGGAGACCCCGAGGGGATACGCAGTATTTT
size: .; D: TRBD1; J: TRBJ2-1; V: TRBV29-1; CDR3: CSVEGGDRDPNEQFF; DNA: TGCAGCGTTGAAGGGGGGGACAGGGACCCCAATGAGCAGTTCTTC
size: .; D: .; J: TRBJ2-3; V: TRBV20-1; CDR3: CSAQEGDPTDTQYF; DNA: TGCAGTGCCCAAGAAGGGGACCCTACAGATACGCAGTATTTT
size: few; D: .; J: TRBJ1-1; V: TRBV6-6; CDR3: CASSTQSEAFF; DNA: TGTGCCAGCAGTACTCAGAGTGAAGCTTTCTTT
size: .; D: .; J: TRBJ1-1; V: TRBV4-3; CDR3: CASSQDGQTAFF; DNA: TGCGCCAGCAGCCAAGACGGCCAGACGGCTTTCTTT
size: .; D: .; J: TRBJ1-4; V: TRBV4-3; CDR3: CASSQEAGSSEKLFF; DNA: TGCGCCAGCAGCCAAGAGGCGGGTTCATCCGAAAAACTGTTTTTT
size: .; D: TRBD2; J: TRBJ2-1; V: TRBV2; CDR3: CASNPTSGGANEQFF; DNA: TGTGCCAGCAACCCGACTAGCGGGGGGGCCAATGAGCAGTTCTTC
size: .; D: TRBD1; J: TRBJ2-1; V: TRBV5-1; CDR3: CASSGGQGAFNEQFF; DNA: TGCGCCAGCAGCGGGGGACAGGGGGCGTTCAATGAGCAGTTCTTC
size: many; D: TRBD1; J: TRBJ2-3; V: TRBV29-1; CDR3: CSVGQSTDTQYF; DNA: TGCAGCGTGGGACAGTCCACAGATACGCAGTATTTT
size: few; D: TRBD1; J: TRBJ2-5; V: TRBV28; CDR3: CASLNRGVQETQYF; DNA: TGTGCCAGCTTAAACAGGGGCGTCCAAGAGACCCAGTACTTC
size: .; D: TRBD1; J: TRBJ2-7; V: TRBV10-3; CDR3: CAISGQGSSYNEQYF; DNA: TGTGCCATCAGCGGACAGGGCAGCTCCTACAATGAGCAGTACTTC